The present entry profiles one T cell receptor beta chain with its context. Sequencing used immunoSEQ multiplex PCR; TCRdb keeps in-frame clones, though not all of them. Of roughly 86,000 clones listed, approximately 95% are singletons. The length of the CDR3 is 16 residues. CDR1 SGDLS and CDR2 YYNGEE come from the germline V gene. With 0 bases removed from V and 2 bases from J, the gap between germline ends came to 14 bases. This sample stems from a study of control samples from healthy donors and cancer patients. The material sequenced was blood. J is TRBJ2-5 and V is TRBV9; unclear D gene. The source of this sequence is a woman aged 25 to 39 in good health. The CDR3 sequence: CASSVDSGRRQETQYF. The CDR3 DNA sequence: TGTGCCAGCAGCGTAGATTCTGGTAGACGGCAAGAGACCCAGTACTTC. Looking up the rest from reference TRBV9 and TRBJ2-5 gives the full variable domain: DSGVTQTPKHLITATGQRVTLRCSPRSGDLSVYWYQQSLDQGLQFLIQYYNGEERAKGNILERFSAQQFPDLHSELNLSSLELGDSALYFCASSVDSGRRQETQYFGPGTRLLVL.